Listed here are 27 T cell receptor beta chains from one sample, sequenced in a study of shared clonotypes between healthy human individuals. The naive CD8 population came from CD45RO-negative cells selected for CCR7, without terminally differentiated effector memory CD45RA+ cells. Profiling relied on immunoSEQ multiplex PCR, and the TCRdb table lists in-frame clones only, not all of them. The sample lists roughly 1,800,000 clones, about 95% occurring once. Sequencing was done on a sample of naive CD8+ T cells sorted from blood. Every receptor here comes from a man between 18 and 35 years old in good health.

This chain connects TRBV9 to TRBJ1-6, with D possibly matching TRBD1 (6 bases). This CDR3 comprises 14 residues. The V end lost 0 bases, the J end lost 7 bases, and 8 bases lay between the germline ends. Germline V CDR1 and CDR2: SGDLS, YYNGEE. The CDR3 spells CASSVEGGNSPLHF. For the CDR3, the DNA is TGTGCCAGCAGCGTAGAGGGGGGGAATTCACCCCTCCACTTT.

This clone was recorded once. The chain uses TRBV11-2 and TRBJ2-5, with TRBD2 as a possible D gene (5 bases). Germline V gives CDR1 SGHAT, CDR2 FQNNGV. This CDR3 comprises 16 residues. V was cut by 0 bases and J by 5 bases, with 16 bases left in between. CDR3 in DNA: TGTGCCAGCAGCTTAGATTTCCGGGGAAACTGGGAGACCCAGTACTTC. The encoded protein is CASSLDFRGNWETQYF.

V usage is TRBV9 and J usage is TRBJ2-2, with unresolved D. Germline values: CDR1 SGDLS, CDR2 YYNGEE. Trimming stripped 1 base from V and 4 bases from J, with 11 bases between. There are 15 residues in the CDR3. CDR3 nucleotide sequence: TGTGCCAGCAGCGTATACGGAACGGGCACCGGGGAGCTGTTTTTT. Its protein is CASSVYGTGTGELFF.

The rearrangement uses TRBV6-5 and TRBJ2-5, with 7 bases aligning to TRBD2. V was clipped by 0 bases and J by 1 base; unmatched bases: 5. Germline loops: CDR1 MNHEY, CDR2 SVGAGI. This CDR3 region has 16 residues. CDR3 in amino acids: CASSYSGEGIQETQYF. In DNA form, the CDR3 reads TGTGCCAGCAGTTACTCGGGGGAGGGAATCCAAGAGACCCAGTACTTC.

The V gene is TRBV12-5, the J gene TRBJ1-1; D uncertain. The germline CDR1 and CDR2 sequences are LGHNT and FRNRAP. Between the trimmed V and J ends, which lost 3 bases and 2 bases, there was a span of 7 bases. This CDR3 spans 13 amino acids. Here the CDR3 reads CASGFQVNTEAFF. The CDR3 DNA is TGTGCTAGTGGTTTTCAGGTAAACACTGAAGCTTTCTTT.

V and J are TRBV27 and TRBJ2-7; 11 bases agree with TRBD2. The V segment lost 7 bases and the J segment 6 bases; nucleotides outside the gene matches: 17. The germline V gene has CDR1 MNHEY and CDR2 SMNVEV (reference sequence). The length of the CDR3 is 17 residues. The CDR3 loop is CASNSLAGGPEGGEQYF. CDR3 DNA sequence: TGTGCCAGCAATTCGTTAGCGGGAGGGCCGGAGGGAGGCGAGCAGTACTTC.

The rearrangement joins TRBV10-3 to TRBJ1-6; no clear D gene. There are 15 residues in the CDR3. V was trimmed by 4 bases and J by 12 bases, leaving 19 bases between them. The germline V gene encodes CDR1 ENHRY and CDR2 SYGVKD. This CDR3 is CAISGNQVTDGPLHF. DNA for the CDR3: TGTGCCATCAGTGGGAATCAGGTGACGGATGGACCCCTCCACTTT.

The genes are TRBV9 and TRBJ2-3, with 7 bases identical to TRBD1. Per germline, CDR1 SGDLS and CDR2 YYNGEE. Trimming cost V 4 bases and J 8 bases; bases outside gene matches: 19. The CDR3 extends over 17 amino acids. The DNA of the CDR3 is TGTGCCAGCAGCCTCCACAGGGGCCTCCCTAATGTAGGTACGCAGTATTTT. It is translated as CASSLHRGLPNVGTQYF.

This clone was recorded once. The V and J genes are TRBV5-5 and TRBJ2-7; D is perhaps TRBD1 (5 bases). V was clipped by 0 bases and J by 4 bases, with 14 bases between them. The CDR3 sequence is 15 residues long. Germline CDR1 reads SGHKS; CDR2 reads YYEKEE (reference sequence). This CDR3 is CASSLDRSILYEQYF. The CDR3 DNA reads as TGTGCCAGCAGCTTGGACAGGTCCATCCTTTACGAGCAGTACTTC.

This chain uses TRBV4-1 with TRBJ2-7, with D unclear. Trimming shortened V by 4 bases and J by 0 bases, and 13 bases separated the two germline ends. Germline V gives CDR1 MGHRA, CDR2 YSYEKL. CDR3 size: 15 residues. CDR3 loop: CASSLGAESSYEQYF. The CDR3 region has the DNA TGCGCCAGCAGCCTAGGTGCTGAGAGCTCCTACGAGCAGTACTTC.

V gene TRBV11-2 combines with J gene TRBJ2-2; D might be TRBD2 (6 bases). In germline, CDR1 is SGHAT, CDR2 FQNNGV. The CDR3 extends over 15 amino acids. The V end lost 2 bases, the J end lost 6 bases, and 13 bases lay between the germline ends. The CDR3 region is CASSLRRGNAGELFF. CDR3 in DNA: TGTGCCAGCAGCTTAAGGAGGGGAAACGCCGGGGAGCTGTTTTTT.

The V gene is TRBV4-3, the J gene TRBJ2-7, with D uncertain. The germline V gene has CDR1 LGHNA and CDR2 YSLEER. V lost 1 base, J lost 11 bases, and 15 bases lay in between. The CDR3 is 13 residues long. CDR3 sequence (DNA): TGCGCCAGCAGCCAAGTGGAAGTCTCCCGAAAGTACTTC. This codes for CASSQVEVSRKYF.

The chain carries TRBV10-2 and TRBJ2-5; 11 positions match TRBD2. There are 17 residues in the CDR3. J was trimmed by 1 base and V by 2 bases; bases with no gene match: 6. Germline V gene sequence: CDR1 WSHSY, CDR2 SAAADI. In DNA, the CDR3 is TGCGCCAGCAGTGAGGGTCGGCTAGCGGGAGGCCAAGAGACCCAGTACTTC. Residues: CASSEGRLAGGQETQYF.

The chain combines TRBV29-1 with TRBJ1-4, with TRBD1 identical over 7 bases. J lost 12 bases, V lost 6 bases, and 7 bases had no gene match. Germline V gene data show CDR1 as SQVTM and CDR2 as ANQGSEA. The length of the CDR3 is 11 residues. The CDR3 DNA sequence: TGCAGCGTGTATAATACAGGGGAACTGTTTTTT. Translation: CSVYNTGELFF.

The chain couples TRBV7-2 to TRBJ2-1; 10 bases are a match to TRBD2. The CDR3 loop spans 13 amino acids. From germline, CDR1 is SGHTA and CDR2 FQGNSA. The V and J ends lost 2 bases and 9 bases, in that order; junction bases with no gene match: 1. In nucleotides, the CDR3 is TGTGCCAGCAGCTTATGGACTAGCGGTGAGCAGTTCTTC. Amino acid sequence: CASSLWTSGEQFF. Filled out from reference TRBV7-2 and TRBJ2-1, the complete variable domain reads GAGVSQSPSNKVTEKGKDVELRCDPISGHTALYWYRQSLGQGLEFLIYFQGNSAPDKSGLPSDRFSAERTGGSVSTLTIQRTQQEDSAVYLCASSLWTSGEQFFGPGTRLTVL.

The genes are TRBV12-5 and TRBJ2-7; TRBD2 aligns across 15 bases. The germline V gene has CDR1 LGHNT and CDR2 FRNRAP. Trimming at V came to 6 bases and at J to 0 bases, leaving 6 bases not matched to a gene. This CDR3 spans 17 amino acids. The DNA for the CDR3 is TGTGCTAGTGGCAAAGGACTAGCGGGAGGGATCTCCTACGAGCAGTACTTC. It codes for CASGKGLAGGISYEQYF. Combining the CDR3 with reference TRBV12-5 and TRBJ2-7 gives the whole variable domain DARVTQTPRHKVTEMGQEVTMRCQPILGHNTVFWYRQTMMQGLELLAYFRNRAPLDDSGMPKDRFSAEMPDATLATLKIQPSEPRDSAVYFCASGKGLAGGISYEQYFGPGTRLTVT.

The rearrangement joins TRBV5-1 to TRBJ2-3; TRBD2 matches at 8 bases. The CDR3 is 15 residues long. Germline-derived CDR1 and CDR2 are SGHRS and YFSETQ. V dropped 0 bases and J dropped 3; count of bases not matched to a gene: 3. The CDR3 sequence: CASSLGLAFTDTQYF. In nucleotides, the CDR3 is TGCGCCAGCAGCTTGGGACTAGCGTTTACAGATACGCAGTATTTT.

V usage is TRBV30 and J usage is TRBJ2-5; 9 bases align to TRBD2. This CDR3 region has 15 residues. J gave up 4 bases and V 1 base, and 7 bases lay outside the gene matches. The germline CDR1 and CDR2 sequences are GTSNPN and SVGIG (reference sequence). DNA for the CDR3: TGTGCCTGGAGTGCTAGCGGGGCGCCCGGAGAGACCCAGTACTTC. It translates to CAWSASGAPGETQYF. Based on the CDR3 plus reference TRBV30 and TRBJ2-5, the full variable domain is SQTIHQWPATLVQPVGSPLSLECTVEGTSNPNLYWYRQAAGRGLQLLFYSVGIGQISSEVPQNLSASRPQDRQFILSSKKLLLSDSGFYLCAWSASGAPGETQYFGPGTRLLVL.

J is TRBJ2-5 and V is TRBV4-1; D call uncertain. The CDR3 contains 14 residues. V was shortened by 3 bases and J by 3 bases, with 11 bases between the two germline ends. Germline V gene lookup returns CDR1 MGHRA and CDR2 YSYEKL. CDR3 sequence: CASSHLRQEETQYF. The CDR3 nucleotides read TGCGCCAGCAGCCATCTAAGGCAGGAAGAGACCCAGTACTTC.

V is TRBV27 and J is TRBJ2-1; 16 bases are a match to TRBD2. V dropped 5 bases and J dropped 5; count of bases not matched to a gene: 3. Per the germline V gene, CDR1 is MNHEY and CDR2 is SMNVEV (reference sequence). The CDR3 sequence is 16 residues long. For the CDR3, the DNA is TGTGCCAGCAGTCGGGGGACTAGCGGGAGGGACAATGAGCAGTTCTTC. Encoded protein: CASSRGTSGRDNEQFF.

As regards this clone: Distinct nucleotide sequences in the sample also encode this CDR3. The V and J genes are TRBV27 and TRBJ2-7; TRBD1 matches 8 bases. From germline, CDR1 is MNHEY and CDR2 SMNVEV (reference sequence). The CDR3 is 13 amino acids. With V trimmed by 4 bases and J by 7 bases, 6 bases remained unmatched. DNA for the CDR3: TGTGCCAGCAGTTCCGGACAGGGTTTAGAGCAGTACTTC. Residues: CASSSGQGLEQYF.

The table lists this clone with a count of one. Other DNA sequences within the sample encode an identical CDR3. V and J are TRBV27 and TRBJ2-1; unclear D gene. V was trimmed by 5 bases and J by 6 bases, leaving 5 bases between them. Per germline, CDR1 MNHEY and CDR2 SMNVEV (reference sequence). This CDR3 has 11 residues. The CDR3 reads CASSTTNEQFF. The CDR3 DNA reads TGTGCCAGCAGTACAACCAATGAGCAGTTCTTC.

The rearrangement links TRBV28 to TRBJ2-7; 8 bases line up with TRBD1. Germline assignment: CDR1 MDHEN and CDR2 SYDVKM. Trimming removed 5 bases from V and 3 bases from J; junction bases left unmatched: 9. CDR3 length: 15 residues. CDR3 DNA: TGTGCCAGCAGTGGAATTGGACAGGGACTCTACGAGCAGTACTTC. Protein product: CASSGIGQGLYEQYF.

In regard to this clone: Other DNA sequences of this sample code for an identical CDR3. The V call is TRBV4-1, the J call TRBJ1-1, with D unclear. Trimming pared 2 bases from V and 0 bases from J, leaving 10 bases between. CDR3 length: 15 amino acids. Per germline, CDR1 MGHRA and CDR2 YSYEKL. The CDR3 loop reads CASSQPGLMNTEAFF. The CDR3 region has the DNA TGCGCCAGCAGCCAACCGGGCCTGATGAACACTGAAGCTTTCTTT.

The J gene is TRBJ2-7, the V gene TRBV7-2; D unresolved. CDR1 and CDR2 from the germline V gene are SGHTA and FQGNSA. This CDR3 comprises 12 residues. The V end was cut by 1 base, the J end by 6 bases, with 7 bases between. CDR3 sequence: CASSLGAIEQYF. The CDR3 nucleotides are TGTGCCAGCAGCTTAGGGGCAATCGAGCAGTACTTC.

The chain carries TRBV6-1 and TRBJ2-7; 9 nucleotides align to TRBD1. Per germline, CDR1 MNHNS and CDR2 SASEGT. With V trimmed by 5 bases and J by 6 bases, 11 bases remained unmatched. The CDR3 extends over 15 amino acids. CDR3: CASSNPGQGGPEQYF. The CDR3 DNA sequence: TGTGCCAGCAGTAATCCGGGACAGGGTGGTCCCGAGCAGTACTTC.

The chain links TRBV19 to TRBJ1-4, with TRBD1 identical over 7 bases. The V gene's germline CDR1 is LNHDA and CDR2 SQIVND (reference sequence). After removal of 0 bases from V and 6 bases from J, the junction contained 13 bases not matched to a gene. This CDR3 comprises 18 residues. CDR3 amino acids: CASSIDPGQPWVDEKLFF. The CDR3 region has the DNA TGTGCCAGTAGTATAGACCCGGGACAGCCGTGGGTGGATGAAAAACTGTTTTTT.